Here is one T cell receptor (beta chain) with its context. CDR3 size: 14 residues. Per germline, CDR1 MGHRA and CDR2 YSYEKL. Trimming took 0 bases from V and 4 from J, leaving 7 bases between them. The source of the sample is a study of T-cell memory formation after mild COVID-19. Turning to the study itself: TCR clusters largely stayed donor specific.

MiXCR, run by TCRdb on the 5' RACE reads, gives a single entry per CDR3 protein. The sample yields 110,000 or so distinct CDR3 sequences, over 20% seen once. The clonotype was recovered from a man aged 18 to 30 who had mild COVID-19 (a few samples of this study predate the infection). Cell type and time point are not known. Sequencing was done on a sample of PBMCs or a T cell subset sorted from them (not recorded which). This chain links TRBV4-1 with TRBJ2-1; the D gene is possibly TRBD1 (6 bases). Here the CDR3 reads CASSQEGQYNEQFF. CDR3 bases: TGCGCCAGCAGCCAAGAAGGACAGTACAATGAGCAGTTCTTC.